This T cell receptor beta chain is from a study of post-analysis software for immune sequencing data. The wider study: Relapsing-remitting, secondary progressive and progressive-relapsing multiple sclerosis courses were included. Findings and caveats of the study: Controls showed significantly higher normalized Chao1 diversity than did multiple sclerosis patients. A few TRBV segments appeared more often in patients than in controls, and TRBV5-6, TRBV5-1 and TRBV20-1 were among these. By F measure, samples from a shared preparation batch strongly co-clustered.

Germline CDR1 MGHRA, CDR2 YSYEKL. This CDR3 is 15 amino acids long. Unmatched junction bases numbered 8, after V lost 4 bases and J lost 4 bases. In this sample, this clonotype turned up a few times. The antigen is not known. The library was made from cDNA and included unique molecular identifiers. TCRdb used MiXCR to reprocess the PCR reads, holding one entry per CDR3 protein. This table holds approximately 350,000 distinct CDR3 sequences, less than 35% found once. This clonotype was sampled from a girl under 18 with multiple sclerosis. Material for sequencing was blood. The chain combines TRBV4-1 with TRBJ2-3; 7 bases map to TRBD2. CDR3 sequence (DNA): TGCGCCAGCAGCCCAGGACGAAGCGGGGCAGATACGCAGTATTTT. Protein: CASSPGRSGADTQYF.